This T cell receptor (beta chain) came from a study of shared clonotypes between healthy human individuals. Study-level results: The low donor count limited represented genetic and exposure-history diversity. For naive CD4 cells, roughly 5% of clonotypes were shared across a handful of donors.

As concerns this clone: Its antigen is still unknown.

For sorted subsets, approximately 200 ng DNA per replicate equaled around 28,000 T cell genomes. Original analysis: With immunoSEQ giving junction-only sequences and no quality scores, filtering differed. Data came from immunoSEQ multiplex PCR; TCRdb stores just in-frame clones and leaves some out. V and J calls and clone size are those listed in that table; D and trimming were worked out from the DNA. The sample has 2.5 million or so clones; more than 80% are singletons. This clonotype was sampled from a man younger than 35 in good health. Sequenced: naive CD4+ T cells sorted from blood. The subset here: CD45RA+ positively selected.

CDR3 nucleotides: TGTGCCAGCAGTGAAAAGGAAGGGATCGAGCAGTACTTC. As protein: CASSEKEGIEQYF. The V and J genes are TRBV2 and TRBJ2-7, with D unresolved. Germline CDR1 SNHLY, CDR2 FYNNEI. V was trimmed by 2 bases and J by 6 bases, leaving 11 bases between them. This CDR3 is 13 amino acids long.